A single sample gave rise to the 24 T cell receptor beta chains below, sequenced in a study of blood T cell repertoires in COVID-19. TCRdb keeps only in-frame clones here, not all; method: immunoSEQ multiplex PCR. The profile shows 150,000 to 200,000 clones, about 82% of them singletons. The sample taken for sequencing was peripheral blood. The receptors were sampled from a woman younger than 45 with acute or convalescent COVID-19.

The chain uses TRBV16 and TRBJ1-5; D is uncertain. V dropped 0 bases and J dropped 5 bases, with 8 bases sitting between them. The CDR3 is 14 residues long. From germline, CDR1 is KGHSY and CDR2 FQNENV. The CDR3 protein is CASSQSRVDQPQHF. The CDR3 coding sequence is TGTGCCAGCAGCCAATCGAGAGTGGATCAGCCCCAGCATTTT. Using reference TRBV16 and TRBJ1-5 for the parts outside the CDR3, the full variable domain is GEEVAQTPKHLVRGEGQKAKLYCAPIKGHSYVFWYQQVLKNEFKFLISFQNENVFDETGMPKERFSAKCLPNSPCSLEIQATKLEDSAVYFCASSQSRVDQPQHFGDGTRLSIL.

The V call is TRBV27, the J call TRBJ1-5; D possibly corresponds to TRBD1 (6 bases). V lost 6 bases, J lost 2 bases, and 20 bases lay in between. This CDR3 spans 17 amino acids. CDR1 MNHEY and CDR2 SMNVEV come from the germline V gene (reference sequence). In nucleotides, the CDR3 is TGTGCCAGCAGACCCCGGGACACTCCAGGGGGCAATCAGCCCCAGCATTTT. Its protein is CASRPRDTPGGNQPQHF.

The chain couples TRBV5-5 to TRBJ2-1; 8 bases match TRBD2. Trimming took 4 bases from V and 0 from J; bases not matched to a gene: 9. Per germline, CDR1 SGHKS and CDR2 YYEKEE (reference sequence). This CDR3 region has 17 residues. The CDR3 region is CASSRDSGTSSYNEQFF. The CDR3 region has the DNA TGTGCCAGCAGCCGCGATAGCGGGACGAGCTCCTACAATGAGCAGTTCTTC.

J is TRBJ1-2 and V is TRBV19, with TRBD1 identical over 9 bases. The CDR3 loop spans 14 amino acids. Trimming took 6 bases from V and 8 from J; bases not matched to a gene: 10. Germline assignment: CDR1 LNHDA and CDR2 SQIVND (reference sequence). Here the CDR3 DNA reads TGTGCCAGTAGCCAAACAGCGGGGACAGGGGGCTACACCTTC. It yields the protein CASSQTAGTGGYTF.

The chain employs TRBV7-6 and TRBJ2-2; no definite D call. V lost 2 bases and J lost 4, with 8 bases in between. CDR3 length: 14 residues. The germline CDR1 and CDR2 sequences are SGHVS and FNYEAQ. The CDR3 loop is CASSLPTGTGELFF. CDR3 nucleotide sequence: TGTGCCAGCAGCTTACCTACGGGCACCGGGGAGCTGTTTTTT.

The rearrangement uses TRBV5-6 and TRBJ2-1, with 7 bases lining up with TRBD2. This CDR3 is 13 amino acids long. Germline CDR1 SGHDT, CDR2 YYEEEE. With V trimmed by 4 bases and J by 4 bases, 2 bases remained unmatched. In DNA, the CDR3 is TGTGCCAGCAGCCACGGGGGGTACAATGAGCAGTTCTTC. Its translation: CASSHGGYNEQFF.

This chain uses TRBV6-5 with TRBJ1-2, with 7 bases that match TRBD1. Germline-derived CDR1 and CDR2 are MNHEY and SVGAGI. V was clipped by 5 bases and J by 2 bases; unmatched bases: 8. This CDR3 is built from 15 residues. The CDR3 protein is CASSMGQRVNYGYTF. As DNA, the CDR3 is TGTGCCAGCAGTATGGGACAGAGAGTAAACTATGGCTACACCTTC.

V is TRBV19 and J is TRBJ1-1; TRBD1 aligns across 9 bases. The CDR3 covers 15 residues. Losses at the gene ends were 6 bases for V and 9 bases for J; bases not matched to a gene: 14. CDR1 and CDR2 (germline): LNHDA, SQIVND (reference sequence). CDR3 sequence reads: CASRPGQGYGSKAFF. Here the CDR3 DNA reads TGTGCCAGTAGGCCGGGACAGGGCTATGGGTCTAAAGCTTTCTTT.

CDR3 sequence (DNA): TGTGCCAGCAGCCTTGAGGGACAGCCCGTCTCCTACAATGAGCAGTTCTTC. Translating gives CASSLEGQPVSYNEQFF. The chain links TRBV7-3 to TRBJ2-1; 7 bases match TRBD1. The V and J ends lost 5 bases and 0 bases, in that order; junction bases with no gene match: 10. This CDR3 spans 17 amino acids. Germline V CDR1 and CDR2: SGHTA, FQGTGA.

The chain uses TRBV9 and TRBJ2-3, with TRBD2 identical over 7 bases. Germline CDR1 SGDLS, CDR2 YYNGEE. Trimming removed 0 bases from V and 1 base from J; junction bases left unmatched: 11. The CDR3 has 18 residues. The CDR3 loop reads CASSVVIWGGPCTDTQYF. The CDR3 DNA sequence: TGTGCCAGCAGCGTAGTCATTTGGGGAGGGCCATGCACAGATACGCAGTATTTT.

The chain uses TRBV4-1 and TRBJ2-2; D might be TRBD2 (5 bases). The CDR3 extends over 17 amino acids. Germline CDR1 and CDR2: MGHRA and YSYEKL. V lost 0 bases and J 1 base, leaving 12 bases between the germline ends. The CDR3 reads CASSQEGSAENTGELFF. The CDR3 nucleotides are TGCGCCAGCAGCCAAGAAGGGTCAGCGGAGAACACCGGGGAGCTGTTTTTT.

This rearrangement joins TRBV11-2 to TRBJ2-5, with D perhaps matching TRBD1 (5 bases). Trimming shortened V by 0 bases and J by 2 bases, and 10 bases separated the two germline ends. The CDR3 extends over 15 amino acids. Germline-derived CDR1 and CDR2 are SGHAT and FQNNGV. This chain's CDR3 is CASSLDQGRQETQYF. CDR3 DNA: TGTGCCAGCAGCTTAGATCAGGGCCGGCAAGAGACCCAGTACTTC.

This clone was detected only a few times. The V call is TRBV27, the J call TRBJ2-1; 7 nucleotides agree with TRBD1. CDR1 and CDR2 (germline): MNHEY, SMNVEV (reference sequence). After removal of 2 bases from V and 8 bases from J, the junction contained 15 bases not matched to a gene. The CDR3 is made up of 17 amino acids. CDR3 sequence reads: CASSLRWTGGLGDEQFF. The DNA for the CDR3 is TGTGCCAGCAGTTTAAGGTGGACAGGAGGTTTGGGTGATGAGCAGTTCTTC.

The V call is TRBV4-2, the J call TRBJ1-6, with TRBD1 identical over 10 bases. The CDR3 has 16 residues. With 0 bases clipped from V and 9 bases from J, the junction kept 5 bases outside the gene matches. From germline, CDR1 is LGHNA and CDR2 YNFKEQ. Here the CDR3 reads CASSQDGTGAVSPLHF. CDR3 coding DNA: TGTGCCAGCAGCCAAGATGGGACAGGGGCGGTTTCACCCCTCCACTTT.

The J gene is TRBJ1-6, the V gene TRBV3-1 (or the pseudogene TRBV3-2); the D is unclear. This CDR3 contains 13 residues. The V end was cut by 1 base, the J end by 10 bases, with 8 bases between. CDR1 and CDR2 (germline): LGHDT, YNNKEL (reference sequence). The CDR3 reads CASSQVSESPLHF. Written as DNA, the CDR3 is TGTGCCAGCAGCCAAGTGTCGGAGTCACCCCTCCACTTT.

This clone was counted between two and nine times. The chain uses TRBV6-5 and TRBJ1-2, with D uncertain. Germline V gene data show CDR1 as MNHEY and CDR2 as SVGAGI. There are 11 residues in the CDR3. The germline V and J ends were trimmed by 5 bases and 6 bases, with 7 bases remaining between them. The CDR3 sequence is CASSNGDGYTF. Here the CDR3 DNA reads TGTGCCAGCAGTAACGGGGATGGCTACACCTTC.

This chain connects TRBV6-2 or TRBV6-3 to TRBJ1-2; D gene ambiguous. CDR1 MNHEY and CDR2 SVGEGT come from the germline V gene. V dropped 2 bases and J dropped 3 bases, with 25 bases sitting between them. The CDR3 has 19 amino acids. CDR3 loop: CASSYGLELSRFKDYGYTF. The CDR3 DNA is TGTGCCAGCAGTTACGGACTCGAACTATCGAGGTTTAAGGACTATGGCTACACCTTC.

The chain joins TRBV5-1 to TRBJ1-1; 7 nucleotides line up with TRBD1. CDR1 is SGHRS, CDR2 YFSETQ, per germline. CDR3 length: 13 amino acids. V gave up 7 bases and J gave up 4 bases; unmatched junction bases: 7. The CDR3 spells CASRTGEVTEAFF. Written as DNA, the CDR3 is TGCGCCAGCCGTACAGGGGAGGTCACTGAAGCTTTCTTT.

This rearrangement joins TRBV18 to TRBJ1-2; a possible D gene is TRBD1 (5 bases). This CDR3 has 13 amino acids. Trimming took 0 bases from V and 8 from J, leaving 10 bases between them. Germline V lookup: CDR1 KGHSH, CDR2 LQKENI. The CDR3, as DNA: TGTGCCAGCTCACCACCTGGAAGGGGCGGCTACACCTTC. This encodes CASSPPGRGGYTF.

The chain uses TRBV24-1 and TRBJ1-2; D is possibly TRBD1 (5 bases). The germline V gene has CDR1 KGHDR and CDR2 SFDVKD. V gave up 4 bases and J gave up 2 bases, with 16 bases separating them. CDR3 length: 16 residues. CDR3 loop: CATSDPGRDQNYGYTF. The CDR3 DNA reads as TGTGCCACCAGTGACCCCGGGAGGGACCAGAACTATGGCTACACCTTC.

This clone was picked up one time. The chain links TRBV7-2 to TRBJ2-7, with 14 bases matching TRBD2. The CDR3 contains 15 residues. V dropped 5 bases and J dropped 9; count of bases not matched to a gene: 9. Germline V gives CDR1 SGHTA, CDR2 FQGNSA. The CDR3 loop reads CASSPGLAGELVQYF. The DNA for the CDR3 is TGTGCCAGCAGCCCGGGACTAGCGGGGGAGTTGGTGCAGTACTTC.

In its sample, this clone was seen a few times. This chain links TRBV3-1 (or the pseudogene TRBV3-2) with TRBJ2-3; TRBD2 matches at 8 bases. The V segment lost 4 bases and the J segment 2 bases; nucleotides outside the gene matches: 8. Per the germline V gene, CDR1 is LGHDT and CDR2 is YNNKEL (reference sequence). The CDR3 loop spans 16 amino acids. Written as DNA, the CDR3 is TGTGCCAGCAGCCCCAGGGCTAGCGGGTTCACAGATACGCAGTATTTT. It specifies CASSPRASGFTDTQYF.

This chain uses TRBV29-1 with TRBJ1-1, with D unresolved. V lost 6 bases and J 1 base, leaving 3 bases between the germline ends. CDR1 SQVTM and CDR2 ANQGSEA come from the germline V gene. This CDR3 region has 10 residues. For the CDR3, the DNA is TGCAGCGTAGCGAACACTGAAGCTTTCTTT. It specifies CSVANTEAFF.

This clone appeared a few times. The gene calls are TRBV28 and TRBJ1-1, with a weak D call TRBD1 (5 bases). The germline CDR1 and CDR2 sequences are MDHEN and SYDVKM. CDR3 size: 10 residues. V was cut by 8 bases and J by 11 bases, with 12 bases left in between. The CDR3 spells CASSGGAAFF. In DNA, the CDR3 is TGTGCCAGCTCAGGAGGGGCCGCTTTCTTT.